This T cell receptor (beta chain) comes out of a study of T cells expressing NK-cell markers. Study-level background: From sorted CD3+CD56+NKG2C+, CD3+CD56+NKG2C- and CD3+CD56-NKG2C+ T cells came the TCR beta repertoires.

The length of the CDR3 is 18 residues. Per germline, CDR1 SGHTA and CDR2 FQGNSA. One entry per CDR3 protein, without DNA, is what TCRdb gives after re-calling the 5' RACE reads. The sample table includes about 550,000 distinct CDR3 sequences. The chain couples TRBV7-2 to TRBJ2-1; the TCRdb D gene call, TRBD2, has no DNA to confirm it. This clonotype was sampled from a young man in good health. The sample was blood T cells: a sorted CD56 or NKG2C T cell subset, CD4+ or CD8+ T cells, or bulk PBMC T cells (not recorded which). The CDR3 spells CASSLSGAGGPPYNEQFF.